Shown below are 15 T cell receptor beta chains from a single sample sequenced in a study of cytomegalovirus exposure and HLA in healthy donors. A multiplex PCR was run with 60 Vbeta primers and 13 Jbeta primers. The repertoire was sequenced with immunoSEQ multiplex PCR; TCRdb's copy has only in-frame clones and lacks some. There are roughly 130,000 clones in the sample; about four fifths occur only once, and over 0.9% lies in the top ten. The sequenced material came from PBMCs. Receptors were obtained from a human donor in good health.

The V call is TRBV6-6, the J call TRBJ1-2, with D perhaps TRBD1 (6 bases). Germline CDR1 reads MNHNY; CDR2 reads SVGAGI (reference sequence). The CDR3 runs 13 residues. The V end lost 5 bases, the J end lost 8 bases, and 15 bases lay between the germline ends. The CDR3 region has the DNA TGTGCCAGCAGTCGGACAGAATATGCAGGCTACACCTTC. Protein product: CASSRTEYAGYTF.

The chain recombines TRBV18 with TRBJ2-5, with a possible D match to TRBD1 (5 bases). Germline assignment: CDR1 KGHSH and CDR2 LQKENI. This CDR3 is built from 15 residues. Trimming removed 2 bases at V and 2 bases at J, with 12 bases between. The CDR3 is CASSPISGIQETQYF. The CDR3 nucleotides read TGTGCCAGCTCACCAATCTCAGGGATTCAAGAGACCCAGTACTTC.

The chain links TRBV7-9 to TRBJ2-5, with D possibly TRBD2 on 7 matching bases. Trimming took off 5 bases at V and 11 bases at J, with 21 bases between the two ends. This CDR3 is built from 14 residues. Germline loops: CDR1 SEHNR, CDR2 FQNEAQ (reference sequence). The CDR3 loop reads CASSEDPGGAGQYF. The CDR3 DNA reads as TGTGCCAGCAGCGAAGACCCGGGGGGCGCGGGGCAGTACTTC.

This CDR3 reads CASSTPRGQRGWRTEAFF. As DNA, the CDR3 is TGTGCCAGCAGTACACCCAGGGGGCAGAGAGGATGGCGTACTGAAGCTTTCTTT. This chain links TRBV27 with TRBJ1-1; TRBD1 matches at 8 bases. The CDR3 length is 18 residues. The ends lost 5 bases at V and 5 bases at J; junction bases unmatched: 19. Germline loops: CDR1 MNHEY, CDR2 SMNVEV (reference sequence).

V gene TRBV5-6 combines with J gene TRBJ1-3; possible D gene TRBD1, 6 bases. The CDR3 has 18 residues. The V end lost 4 bases, the J end lost 11 bases, and 31 bases lay between the germline ends. The V gene's germline CDR1 is SGHDT and CDR2 YYEEEE. The CDR3: CASSRTDPRAGSYPPIYF. The CDR3 DNA sequence: TGTGCCAGCAGCCGGACAGACCCCCGTGCAGGGTCTTATCCTCCCATATATTTT.

This clone has just a few counts. The rearrangement joins TRBV6-5 to TRBJ1-2; TRBD1 agrees at 8 bases. The CDR3 is 14 amino acids. V trimming: 2 bases; J trimming: 4 bases; junction bases outside the gene matches: 3. The V gene's germline CDR1 is MNHEY and CDR2 SVGAGI. CDR3 coding DNA: TGTGCCAGCAGTTACCAGGGGGCGACCTATGGCTACACCTTC. Residues: CASSYQGATYGYTF.

The chain combines TRBV6-6 with TRBJ1-4, with TRBD1 matching over 10 bases. The germline CDR1 and CDR2 sequences are MNHNY and SVGAGI (reference sequence). V dropped 10 bases and J dropped 8; count of bases not matched to a gene: 4. The CDR3 contains 12 residues. CDR3 sequence: CAKGTGVEKLFF. DNA of the CDR3: TGTGCCAAAGGGACAGGGGTCGAAAAACTGTTTTTT.

The chain couples TRBV6-5 to TRBJ2-2; 7 nucleotides align to TRBD1. The CDR3 extends over 14 amino acids. Trimming at V came to 6 bases and at J to 7 bases, leaving 8 bases not matched to a gene. Per germline, CDR1 MNHEY and CDR2 SVGAGI. CDR3 sequence: CASSRYRGRGELFF. In DNA, the CDR3 is TGTGCCAGCAGCCGTTACAGGGGTCGCGGGGAGCTGTTTTTT.

This clone was observed a handful of times. The V gene is TRBV5-4, the J gene TRBJ2-7; 7 bases line up with TRBD2. The trim removed 4 bases at V and 5 bases at J, leaving 12 bases unmatched. CDR3 size: 15 residues. Germline-derived CDR1 and CDR2 are SGHNT and YYREEE (reference sequence). CDR3 DNA sequence: TGTGCCAGCAGCACCACTAGCGCCCCTGGTCACGAGCAGTACTTC. Translated, it gives CASSTTSAPGHEQYF.

The chain combines TRBV7-6 with TRBJ2-7; no firm D call. Deletions cut 5 bases from V and 6 bases from J, with 8 bases between. Germline CDR1 is SGHVS and CDR2 is FNYEAQ. This CDR3 is 11 amino acids long. CDR3 sequence (DNA): TGTGCCAGCAGCACAAGTGGCGAGCAGTACTTC. It is translated as CASSTSGEQYF.

The V gene is TRBV25-1, the J gene TRBJ1-5, with D perhaps TRBD1 (5 bases). V was pared by 0 bases and J by 6 bases, with 9 bases between. Germline V CDR1 and CDR2: MGHDK, SYGVNS. The CDR3 has 14 residues. CDR3 region: CASSEYYGGQPQHF. CDR3 nucleotides: TGTGCCAGCAGTGAATATTACGGGGGTCAGCCCCAGCATTTT.

This clone was recorded once. This chain links TRBV9 with TRBJ1-1, with 10 bases fitting TRBD1. Germline V gene data show CDR1 as SGDLS and CDR2 as YYNGEE. The V gene end was trimmed by 4 bases and the J gene end by 4 bases; junction bases not matched to a gene: 4. This CDR3 has 14 amino acids. In DNA form, the CDR3 reads TGTGCCAGCAGCTCCCGGACAGGGGGCACTGAAGCTTTCTTT. This codes for CASSSRTGGTEAFF.

The genes are TRBV10-3 and TRBJ2-6; D not resolved. V lost 6 bases to trimming and J lost 0 bases, with 12 bases between them. The CDR3 has 16 residues. Germline assignment: CDR1 ENHRY and CDR2 SYGVKD. Written as DNA, the CDR3 is TGTGCCATCAGCCGGGTCCTAATCTCTGGGGCCAACGTCCTGACTTTC. Its protein product is CAISRVLISGANVLTF.

V gene TRBV18 combines with J gene TRBJ1-2; the match to TRBD1 covers 8 bases. This CDR3 comprises 15 residues. The V and J ends lost 1 base and 3 bases, in that order; junction bases with no gene match: 4. The V gene's germline CDR1 is KGHSH and CDR2 LQKENI. The CDR3 nucleotides read TGTGCCAGCTCACCACTGCCGGGACAGGACTATGGCTACACCTTC. It yields the protein CASSPLPGQDYGYTF.

The V call is TRBV18, the J call TRBJ2-2, with 7 nucleotides matching TRBD1. CDR1 KGHSH and CDR2 LQKENI come from the germline V gene. The CDR3 is 16 residues long. V lost 1 base, J lost 7 bases, and 9 bases stayed unmatched. The CDR3 sequence is CASSPRRDRHLGELFF. The CDR3 region has the DNA TGTGCCAGCTCACCACGCAGGGACAGACATCTCGGGGAGCTGTTTTTT. The full variable domain, in which reference TRBV18 and TRBJ2-2 provide the parts outside the CDR3, is NAGVMQNPRHLVRRRGQEARLRCSPMKGHSHVYWYRQLPEEGLKFMVYLQKENIIDESGMPKERFSAEFPKEGPSILRIQQVVRGDSAAYFCASSPRRDRHLGELFFGEGSRLTVL.